This T cell receptor beta chain comes out of a study of CD8+ T cells in alopecia areata. RNA was isolated and reverse transcribed to cDNA, the sequencing template. Libraries were prepared by immunoSEQ multiplex PCR; TCRdb keeps only in-frame clonotypes and omits some of them. The table includes roughly 180,000 clones, 60% detected once. The treatment here: oral pan-JAK inhibitor, 5-10 mg twice daily. This clone was seen a few times. The CDR3 sequence is 16 residues long. The germline gives CDR1 SGHTA, CDR2 FQGNSA. V lost 6 bases and J lost 0; bases outside the gene matches: 6. Material: CD4+ T cells sorted from blood, obtained at week 4, from a patient treated with tofacitinib. The gene calls are TRBV7-2 and TRBJ2-2, with TRBD2 matching over 8 bases. This receptor was taken from a human donor with alopecia areata. The CDR3 spells CASRTLAGANTGELFF. CDR3 nucleotides: TGTGCCAGCAGAACGCTAGCGGGCGCGAACACCGGGGAGCTGTTTTTT.